This TCR beta chain is drawn from a study of blood T cell repertoires in COVID-19 (dated by TCRdb to about 2020). General notes on the study: The collaborator samples originated in the United States, Italy and Spain and spanned the acute and convalescent phases of COVID-19. The material from the prospective study consisted of cDNA or gDNA derived from T cells, B-cell-depleted T cells, or PBMCs. The dataset comprised deeply sampled blood TCRbeta repertoires from subjects exposed to, actively infected with, or recovered from COVID-19. A freely available public database, intended as a resource for researchers studying the immune response to SARS-CoV-2, is where the repertoires were released. The samples were drawn from the first 160 participants of the ongoing ImmuneRACE study and from 1,254 subjects provided by 6 global collaborators. Nearly every sample came with metadata listing a de-identified subject ID, COVID-19 status, age in years and sex. Where available, HLA class I and class II types were obtained from metadata supplied by the sample provider rather than from assay-based typing. Study-wide findings and limitations: How much clinical and demographic metadata was included differed by source and by participant, and the metadata was provided uncurated.

The immunoSEQ Assay, a bias-controlled multiplex PCR, was used to amplify TCRbeta CDR3 regions from genomic DNA. As for how the authors treated the data: Nucleated cell counts per sample were estimated from amplification of reference gene primers within the assay. To quantify the absolute abundance of each unique TCRbeta CDR3 rearrangement, sequence reads were collapsed and filtered. For each sample, productive Simpson clonality was calculated as the square root of Simpson's diversity index across productive rearrangements. TCRdb limited this immuneACCESS table to in-frame rearrangements with V and J called. A share of clones is missing; checked studies link under half to unresolved V genes, and the rest is unexplained. V, J and clone size reflect that table, while D and trimming were determined from the DNA. In this sample the table shows 130,000 to 150,000 clones, around 83% of which occur a single time. Of the sample, around 9.6% falls within the top ten clones.

Each collaborating institution followed its own protocols to collect whole blood in K2EDTA tubes. For TCRbeta analysis, collaborators shipped samples as frozen whole blood, isolated PBMCs, or DNA extracted from either of those sample types. Note on this clone: Its antigen specificity is not known. No qualities accompany the bases; no much larger clone lies one base away.

The CDR3 holds 13 amino acids from the cysteine to the phenylalanine. CDR3 DNA only is kept here, 39 bases in frame from base 1. The germline V gene (reference sequence) sets CDR1 to SEHNR and CDR2 to FQNEAQ. The junction carries 4 bases between V and J, which are trimmed by 4 bases and 0 bases respectively. The material sequenced was peripheral blood. The sequence links TRBV7-9 to TRBJ1-3; no D segment can be confidently identified. The receptor was derived from a man in his 60s with active or convalescent COVID-19. In nucleotides, the sequence is TGTGCCAGCAGCTCTAGCTCTGGAAACACCATATATTTT. Its protein product is CASSSSSGNTIYF.